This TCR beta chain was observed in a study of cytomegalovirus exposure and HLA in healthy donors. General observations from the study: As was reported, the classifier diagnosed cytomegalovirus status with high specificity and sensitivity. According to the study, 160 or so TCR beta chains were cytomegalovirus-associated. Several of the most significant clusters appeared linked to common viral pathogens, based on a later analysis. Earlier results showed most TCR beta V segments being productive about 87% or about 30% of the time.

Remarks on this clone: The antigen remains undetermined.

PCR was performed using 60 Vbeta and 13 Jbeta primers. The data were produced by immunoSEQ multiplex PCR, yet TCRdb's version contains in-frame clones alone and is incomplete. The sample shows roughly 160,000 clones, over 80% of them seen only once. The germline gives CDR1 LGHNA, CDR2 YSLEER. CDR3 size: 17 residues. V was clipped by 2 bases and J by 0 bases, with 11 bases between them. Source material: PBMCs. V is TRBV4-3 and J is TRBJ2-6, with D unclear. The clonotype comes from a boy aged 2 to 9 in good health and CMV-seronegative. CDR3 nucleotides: TGCGCCAGCAGCCAAATAGACATTCCCTCTGGGGCCAACGTCCTGACTTTC. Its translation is CASSQIDIPSGANVLTF.